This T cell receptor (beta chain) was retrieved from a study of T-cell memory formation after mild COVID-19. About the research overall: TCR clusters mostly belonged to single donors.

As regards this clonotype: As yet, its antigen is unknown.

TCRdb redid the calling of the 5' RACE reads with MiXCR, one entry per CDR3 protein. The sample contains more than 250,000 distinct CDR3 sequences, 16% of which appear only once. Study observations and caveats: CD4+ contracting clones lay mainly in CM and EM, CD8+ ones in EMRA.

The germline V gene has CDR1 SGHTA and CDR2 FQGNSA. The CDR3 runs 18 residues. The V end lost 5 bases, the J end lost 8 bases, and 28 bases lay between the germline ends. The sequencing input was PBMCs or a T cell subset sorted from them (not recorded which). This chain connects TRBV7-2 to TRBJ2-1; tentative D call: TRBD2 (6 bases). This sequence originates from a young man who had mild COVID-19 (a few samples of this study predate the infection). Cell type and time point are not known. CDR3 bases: TGTGCCAGCAGCACACAGCCAGGTTCGGGGGTGACTGGAGATGAGCAGTTCTTC. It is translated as CASSTQPGSGVTGDEQFF.